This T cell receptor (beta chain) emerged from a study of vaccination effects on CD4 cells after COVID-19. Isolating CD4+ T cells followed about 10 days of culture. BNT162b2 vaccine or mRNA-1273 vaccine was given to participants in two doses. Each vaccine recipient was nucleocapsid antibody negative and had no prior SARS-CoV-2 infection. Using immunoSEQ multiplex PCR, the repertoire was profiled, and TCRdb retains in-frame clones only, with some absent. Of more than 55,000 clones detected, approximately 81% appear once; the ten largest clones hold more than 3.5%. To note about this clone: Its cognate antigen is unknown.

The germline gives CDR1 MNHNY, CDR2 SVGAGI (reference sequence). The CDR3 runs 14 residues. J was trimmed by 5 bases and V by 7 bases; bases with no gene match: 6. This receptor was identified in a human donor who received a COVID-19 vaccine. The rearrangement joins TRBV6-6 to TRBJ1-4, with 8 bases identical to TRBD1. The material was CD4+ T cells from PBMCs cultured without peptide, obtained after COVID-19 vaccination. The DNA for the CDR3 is TGTGCCAGCAAGGACAGGGTAAAGAATGAAAAACTGTTTTTT. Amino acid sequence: CASKDRVKNEKLFF.